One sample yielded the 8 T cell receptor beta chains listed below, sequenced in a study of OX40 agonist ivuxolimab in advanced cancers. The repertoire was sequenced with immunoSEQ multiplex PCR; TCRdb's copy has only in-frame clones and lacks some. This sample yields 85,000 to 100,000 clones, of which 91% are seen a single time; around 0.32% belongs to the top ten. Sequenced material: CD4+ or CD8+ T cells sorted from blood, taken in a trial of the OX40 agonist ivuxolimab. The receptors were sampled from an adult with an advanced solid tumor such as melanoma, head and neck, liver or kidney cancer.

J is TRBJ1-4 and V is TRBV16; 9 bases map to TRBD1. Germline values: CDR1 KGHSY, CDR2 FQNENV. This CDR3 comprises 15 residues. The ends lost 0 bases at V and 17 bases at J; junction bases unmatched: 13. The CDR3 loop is CASSQSSGPGQGRFF. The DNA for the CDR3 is TGTGCCAGCAGCCAATCGAGCGGACCGGGACAGGGTCGTTTTTTT.

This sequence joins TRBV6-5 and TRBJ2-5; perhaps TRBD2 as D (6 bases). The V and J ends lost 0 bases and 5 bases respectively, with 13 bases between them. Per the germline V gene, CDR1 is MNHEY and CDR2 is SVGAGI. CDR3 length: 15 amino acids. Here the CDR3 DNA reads TGTGCCAGCAGTTACTCGACGGGGGAAAGGGAGACCCAGTACTTC. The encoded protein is CASSYSTGERETQYF.

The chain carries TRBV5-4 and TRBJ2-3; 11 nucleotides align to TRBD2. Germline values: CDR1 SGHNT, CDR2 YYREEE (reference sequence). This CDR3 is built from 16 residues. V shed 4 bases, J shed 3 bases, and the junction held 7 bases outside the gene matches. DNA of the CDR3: TGTGCCAGCAGCCCCACTAGCGGGAGCAGGACAGATACGCAGTATTTT. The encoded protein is CASSPTSGSRTDTQYF.

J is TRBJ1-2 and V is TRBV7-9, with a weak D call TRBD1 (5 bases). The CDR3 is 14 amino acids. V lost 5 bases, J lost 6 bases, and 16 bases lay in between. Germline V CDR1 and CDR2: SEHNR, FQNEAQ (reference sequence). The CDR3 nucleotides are TGTGCCAGCAGCCCCTCCGGGCAGGGCGATGGCTACACCTTC. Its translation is CASSPSGQGDGYTF.

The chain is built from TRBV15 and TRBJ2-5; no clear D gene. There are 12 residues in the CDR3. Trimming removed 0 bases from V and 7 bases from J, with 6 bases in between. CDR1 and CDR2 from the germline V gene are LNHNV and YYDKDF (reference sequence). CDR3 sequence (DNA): TGTGCCACCAGCAGAGATTGGGGGACCCAGTACTTC. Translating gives CATSRDWGTQYF.

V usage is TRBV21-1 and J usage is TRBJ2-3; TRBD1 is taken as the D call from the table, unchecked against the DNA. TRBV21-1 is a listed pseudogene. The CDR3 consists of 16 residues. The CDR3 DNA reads TGTGCCAGCAGCAAAGTGAGGAACAGGGCCTCAGATACGCAGTATTTT. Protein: CASSKVRNRASDTQYF.

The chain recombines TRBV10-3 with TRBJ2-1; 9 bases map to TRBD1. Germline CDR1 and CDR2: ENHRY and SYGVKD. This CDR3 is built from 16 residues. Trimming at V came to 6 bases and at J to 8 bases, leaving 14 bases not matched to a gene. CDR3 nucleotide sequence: TGTGCCATCAGCCCCACACCGGGACAGGGTCTGGATGAGCAGTTCTTC. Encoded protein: CAISPTPGQGLDEQFF.

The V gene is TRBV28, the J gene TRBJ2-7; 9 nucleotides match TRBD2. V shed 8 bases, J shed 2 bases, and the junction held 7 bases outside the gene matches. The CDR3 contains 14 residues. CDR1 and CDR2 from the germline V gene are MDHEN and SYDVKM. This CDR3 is CASRGGRAPYEQYF. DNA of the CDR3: TGTGCCAGCCGTGGCGGGAGGGCCCCCTACGAGCAGTACTTC. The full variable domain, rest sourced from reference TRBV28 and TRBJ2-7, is DVKVTQSSRYLVKRTGEKVFLECVQDMDHENMFWYRQDPGLGLRLIYFSYDVKMKEKGDIPEGYSVSREKKERFSLILESASTNQTSMYLCASRGGRAPYEQYFGPGTRLTVT.